The 11 T cell receptor beta chains below come from one sample, sequenced in a study of T cell responses to AZD1222 COVID-19 vaccine. Using immunoSEQ multiplex PCR, the repertoire was profiled, and TCRdb retains in-frame clones only, with some absent. This table holds tens of thousands of clones, roughly 87% found once. The sample was peripheral blood, taken on day 0 of AZD1222 vaccination. These receptors were collected from an adult in good health.

The chain links TRBV4-3 to TRBJ1-2, with 7 bases identical to TRBD1. CDR3 length: 14 amino acids. Per germline, CDR1 LGHNA and CDR2 YSLEER. After removal of 0 bases from V and 8 bases from J, the junction contained 6 bases not matched to a gene. The CDR3 nucleotides read TGCGCCAGCAGCCAAGAGCAGGGGGGAAAGGGCTACACCTTC. It encodes CASSQEQGGKGYTF.

A remark on this clone: Other DNA sequences in the same sample also yield this CDR3. The chain links TRBV20-1 to TRBJ1-2; the D gene is possibly TRBD1 (6 bases). Trimming took off 3 bases at V and 5 bases at J, with 7 bases between the two ends. The CDR3 is 11 residues long. CDR1 and CDR2 (germline): DFQATT, SNEGSKA (reference sequence). The CDR3 sequence: CSARGAYGYTF. For the CDR3, the DNA is TGCAGTGCTAGGGGGGCGTATGGCTACACCTTC.

The rearrangement uses TRBV27 and TRBJ2-7, with D perhaps matching TRBD1 or TRBD2 (5 bases each). CDR1 and CDR2 (germline): MNHEY, SMNVEV (reference sequence). The CDR3 totals 12 residues. With 8 bases removed from V and 2 bases from J, the gap between germline ends came to 10 bases. The CDR3 sequence: CASWGRTYEQYF. In DNA form, the CDR3 reads TGTGCCAGCTGGGGACGAACCTACGAGCAGTACTTC.

This clone was detected once. The chain is built from TRBV12-3 or TRBV12-4 and TRBJ2-5, with TRBD1 identical over 7 bases. The CDR3 length is 13 residues. V was pared by 3 bases and J by 5 bases, with 3 bases of the junction left unmatched. This CDR3 reads CASSLLGGETQYF. Here the CDR3 DNA reads TGTGCCAGCAGTTTGCTAGGGGGCGAGACCCAGTACTTC.

This rearrangement joins TRBV19 to TRBJ1-5; D ambiguous. Trimming pared 3 bases from V and 5 bases from J, leaving 11 bases between. The CDR3 runs to 14 residues. From germline, CDR1 is LNHDA and CDR2 SQIVND (reference sequence). The CDR3 here is CASSISGGDQPQHF. CDR3 bases: TGTGCCAGTAGTATCTCCGGAGGTGATCAGCCCCAGCATTTT.

This CDR3 reads CASSGSTYEQYF. The CDR3 coding sequence is TGTGCCAGCTCAGGAAGTACCTACGAGCAGTACTTC. This chain links TRBV18 with TRBJ2-7, with unresolved D. CDR1 is KGHSH, CDR2 LQKENI, per germline. The V end lost 5 bases, the J end lost 2 bases, and 7 bases lay between the germline ends. The CDR3 is 12 residues long.

V gene TRBV18 combines with J gene TRBJ1-2; no clear D. Germline CDR1 is KGHSH and CDR2 is LQKENI. This CDR3 region has 14 residues. The germline V and J ends were trimmed by 4 bases and 8 bases, with 17 bases remaining between them. CDR3 sequence (DNA): TGTGCCAGCTCACTAAAGACCCCCGGGCAGGGCTACACCTTC. Translating gives CASSLKTPGQGYTF.

The V gene is TRBV29-1, the J gene TRBJ2-6, with 8 bases identical to TRBD1. Per the germline V gene, CDR1 is SQVTM and CDR2 is ANQGSEA. The CDR3 covers 15 residues. Trimming at V came to 7 bases and at J to 0 bases, leaving 5 bases not matched to a gene. This CDR3 is CSARTGSSGANVLTF. For the CDR3, the DNA is TGCAGCGCTAGGACAGGGAGCTCTGGGGCCAACGTCCTGACTTTC.

V usage is TRBV7-7 and J usage is TRBJ2-2; D not certain. Germline CDR1 is SSHAT and CDR2 is FNYEAQ (reference sequence). V shed 6 bases and J shed 5 bases, with 10 bases lying between them. The CDR3 loop spans 13 amino acids. The CDR3 loop reads CASRLGGTGELFF. CDR3 bases: TGTGCCAGCAGACTCGGTGGGACCGGGGAGCTGTTTTTT. Using reference TRBV7-7 and TRBJ2-2 for the parts outside the CDR3, the full variable domain is GAGVSQSPRYKVTKRGQDVTLRCDPISSHATLYWYQQALGQGPEFLTYFNYEAQPDKSGLPSDRFSAERPEGSISTLTIQRTEQRDSAMYRCASRLGGTGELFFGEGSRLTVL.

The chain employs TRBV7-2 and TRBJ1-6; D call uncertain. Germline CDR1 reads SGHTA; CDR2 reads FQGNSA. The CDR3 contains 13 residues. Trimming removed 3 bases from V and 9 bases from J, with 9 bases in between. The CDR3 here is CASSFGSASPLHF. The DNA of the CDR3 is TGTGCCAGCAGCTTCGGGAGTGCTTCACCCCTCCACTTT.

The J gene is TRBJ1-4, the V gene TRBV6-5, with 7 bases fitting TRBD1. The CDR3 is 14 amino acids. Germline CDR1 MNHEY, CDR2 SVGAGI. V was clipped by 6 bases and J by 5 bases; unmatched bases: 6. In DNA form, the CDR3 reads TGTGCCAGCAGGGGACAGTTTAAAAATGAAAAACTGTTTTTT. This sequence encodes CASRGQFKNEKLFF.